Following are 9 T cell receptor beta chains from one sample sequenced in a study of PD-1 blockade in classical Hodgkin lymphoma. The patients all showed relapse after autologous stem cell transplantation, while their brentuximab vedotin exposure varied. This table comes from immunoSEQ multiplex PCR, and its TCRdb copy is limited to in-frame clones, with some not included. The table records roughly 140,000 clones, about four fifths of them present only once. This specimen consisted of peripheral blood mononuclear cells (PBMCs), obtained before the second cycle of nivolumab. Receptor source: a human donor with classical Hodgkin lymphoma.

V is TRBV19 and J is TRBJ1-5; D uncertain. Trimming took 0 bases from V and 6 from J, leaving 6 bases between them. Germline V gene sequence: CDR1 LNHDA, CDR2 SQIVND (reference sequence). This CDR3 contains 13 residues. The DNA of the CDR3 is TGTGCCAGTAGTATAGATCATCTTCAGCCCCAGCATTTT. It codes for CASSIDHLQPQHF.

The V gene is TRBV4-1, the J gene TRBJ1-5; D possibly corresponds to TRBD1 (6 bases). The CDR3 is 13 residues long. V lost 4 bases and J 4 bases, leaving 8 bases between the germline ends. Per the germline V gene, CDR1 is MGHRA and CDR2 is YSYEKL. CDR3 amino acids: CASSRTGNQPQHF. The CDR3 DNA reads as TGCGCCAGCAGCCGAACAGGGAATCAGCCCCAGCATTTT.

The chain links TRBV28 to TRBJ2-7, with TRBD1 matching over 7 bases. V trimming: 5 bases; J trimming: 6 bases; junction bases outside the gene matches: 4. Per the germline V gene, CDR1 is MDHEN and CDR2 is SYDVKM. The CDR3 loop spans 12 amino acids. CDR3 loop: CASSRYRGEQYF. CDR3 DNA sequence: TGTGCCAGCAGTCGTTACAGGGGCGAGCAGTACTTC.

The chain is built from TRBV28 and TRBJ2-3; D might be TRBD1 or TRBD2, each matching 5 bases. Deletions cut 6 bases from V and 2 bases from J, with 6 bases between. The CDR3 is 12 amino acids. CDR1 is MDHEN and CDR2 is SYDVKM in the germline V gene. CDR3 bases: TGTGCCAGCAGCGGGACCACAGATACGCAGTATTTT. Translated: CASSGTTDTQYF.

The CDR3 is CASSAQTGTGDGYTF. CDR3 nucleotides: TGTGCCAGCTCAGCTCAAACCGGGACAGGGGATGGCTACACCTTC. V and J are TRBV18 and TRBJ1-2, with 10 positions matching TRBD1. CDR1 is KGHSH, CDR2 LQKENI, per germline. The trim removed 5 bases at V and 6 bases at J, leaving 9 bases unmatched. The CDR3 runs to 15 residues.

V gene TRBV28 combines with J gene TRBJ2-3; 7 bases fit TRBD1. This CDR3 is built from 16 residues. CDR1 and CDR2 (germline): MDHEN, SYDVKM. Losses at the gene ends were 8 bases for V and 4 bases for J; bases not matched to a gene: 15. CDR3 sequence reads: CASRQGTGTDPDTQYF. CDR3 coding DNA: TGTGCCAGCCGTCAAGGAACCGGGACAGATCCAGATACGCAGTATTTT.

The chain recombines TRBV5-1 with TRBJ2-2; tentative D call: TRBD1 (7 bases). Germline lookup yields CDR1 SGHRS and CDR2 YFSETQ. V was cut by 0 bases and J by 4 bases, with 13 bases left in between. The CDR3 totals 16 residues. The CDR3 DNA follows: TGCGCCAGCAGCTTGGTTACAGGGGAGGCCACCGGGGAGCTGTTTTTT. Protein sequence: CASSLVTGEATGELFF.

This chain connects TRBV28 to TRBJ1-1; the D is unclear. Trimming pared 4 bases from V and 1 base from J, leaving 19 bases between. CDR1 is MDHEN, CDR2 SYDVKM, per germline. CDR3 length: 17 residues. The CDR3 sequence: CASSSGGDSMGNTEAFF. The CDR3 coding sequence is TGTGCCAGCAGTTCCGGTGGGGATAGTATGGGGAACACTGAAGCTTTCTTT.

This clone was observed at least ten times. This chain uses TRBV30 with TRBJ1-1; no firm D call. Germline-derived CDR1 and CDR2 are GTSNPN and SVGIG (reference sequence). V lost 3 bases, J lost 4 bases, and 9 bases lay in between. This CDR3 has 12 amino acids. CDR3 amino acids: CAWRWATTEAFF. The CDR3 DNA is TGTGCCTGGAGGTGGGCGACCACTGAAGCTTTCTTT.